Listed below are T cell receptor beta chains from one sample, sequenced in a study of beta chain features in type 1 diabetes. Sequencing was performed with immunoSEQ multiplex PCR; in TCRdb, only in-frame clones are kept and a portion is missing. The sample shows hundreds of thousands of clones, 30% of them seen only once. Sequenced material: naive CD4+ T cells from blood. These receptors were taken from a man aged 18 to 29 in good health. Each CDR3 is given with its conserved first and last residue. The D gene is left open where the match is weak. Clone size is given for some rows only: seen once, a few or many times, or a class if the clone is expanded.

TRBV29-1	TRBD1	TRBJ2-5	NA	CSPRTGVGETQYF	TGCAGCCCCCGGACAGGGGTTGGAGAGACCCAGTACTTC
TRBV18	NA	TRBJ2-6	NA	CASSPLGAGANVLTF	TGTGCCAGCTCACCCTTAGGGGCTGGGGCCAACGTCCTGACTTTC
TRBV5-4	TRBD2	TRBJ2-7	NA	CASSTRLAATFEQYF	TGTGCCAGCAGCACCCGGCTAGCGGCAACCTTCGAGCAGTACTTC
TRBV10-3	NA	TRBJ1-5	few	CAISEQGGNQPQHF	TGTGCCATCAGTGAACAGGGCGGGAATCAGCCCCAGCATTTT
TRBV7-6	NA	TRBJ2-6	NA	CASSPDSLLGANVLTF	TGTGCCAGCAGTCCGGACAGCCTTCTCGGGGCCAACGTCCTGACTTTC
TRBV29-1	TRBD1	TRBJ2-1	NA	CSVEDGTGQFF	TGCAGCGTTGAAGATGGGACAGGGCAGTTCTTC
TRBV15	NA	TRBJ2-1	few	CATSHGLNNEQFF	TGTGCCACCAGCCATGGACTAAACAATGAGCAGTTCTTC
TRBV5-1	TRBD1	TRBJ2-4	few	CASSRTGDYGNIQYF	TGCGCCAGCAGCCGGACAGGGGATTACGGAAACATTCAGTACTTC
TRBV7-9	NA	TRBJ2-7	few	CASSLIGLEQYF	TGTGCCAGCAGCTTAATCGGTCTCGAGCAGTACTTC
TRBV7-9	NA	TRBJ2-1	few	CASSYTGEQFF	TGTGCCAGCAGCTACACCGGCGAGCAGTTCTTC
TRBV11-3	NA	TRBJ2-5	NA	CASSFGQQETQYF	TGTGCCAGCAGCTTCGGACAGCAAGAGACCCAGTACTTC
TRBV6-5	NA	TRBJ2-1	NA	CASSYRRRNNEQFF	TGTGCCAGCAGTTACCGGCGCCGAAACAATGAGCAGTTCTTC
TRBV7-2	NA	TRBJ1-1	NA	CASSNYGGNTEAFF	TGTGCCAGCAGCAATTACGGGGGGAACACTGAAGCTTTCTTT
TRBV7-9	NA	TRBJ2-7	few	CASSLDTWIYEQYF	TGTGCCAGCAGCTTAGACACATGGATCTACGAGCAGTACTTC
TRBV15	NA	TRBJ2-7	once	CATSRAPGVYEQYF	TGTGCCACCAGCAGAGCACCGGGAGTCTACGAGCAGTACTTC
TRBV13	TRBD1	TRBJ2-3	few	CASSLTGGTDTQYF	TGTGCCAGCAGCTTAACAGGGGGGACAGATACGCAGTATTTT
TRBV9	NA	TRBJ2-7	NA	CASSPSITSLEQYF	TGTGCCAGCAGCCCCTCAATTACTAGTCTCGAGCAGTACTTC
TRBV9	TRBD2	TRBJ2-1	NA	CASSVLAGVNNEQFF	TGTGCCAGCAGCGTACTAGCGGGTGTTAACAATGAGCAGTTCTTC